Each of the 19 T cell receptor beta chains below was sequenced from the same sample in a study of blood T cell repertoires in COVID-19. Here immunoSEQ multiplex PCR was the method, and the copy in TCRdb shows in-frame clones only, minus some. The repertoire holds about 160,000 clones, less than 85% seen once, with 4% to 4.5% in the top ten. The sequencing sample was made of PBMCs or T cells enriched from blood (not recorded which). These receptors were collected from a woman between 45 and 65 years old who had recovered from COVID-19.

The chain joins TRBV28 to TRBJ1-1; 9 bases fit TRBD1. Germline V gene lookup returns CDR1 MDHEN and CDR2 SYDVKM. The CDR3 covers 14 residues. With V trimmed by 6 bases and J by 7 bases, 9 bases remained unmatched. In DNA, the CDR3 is TGTGCCAGCAGCTCCGGACAGGGGTTGGGTGAAGCTTTCTTT. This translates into CASSSGQGLGEAFF.

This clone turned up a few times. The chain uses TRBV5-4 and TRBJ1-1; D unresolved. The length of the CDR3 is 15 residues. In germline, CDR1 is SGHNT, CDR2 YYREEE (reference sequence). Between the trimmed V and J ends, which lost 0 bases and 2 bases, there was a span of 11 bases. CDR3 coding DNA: TGTGCCAGCAGCTTGGAAACTGGAGGTAACACTGAAGCTTTCTTT. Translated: CASSLETGGNTEAFF.

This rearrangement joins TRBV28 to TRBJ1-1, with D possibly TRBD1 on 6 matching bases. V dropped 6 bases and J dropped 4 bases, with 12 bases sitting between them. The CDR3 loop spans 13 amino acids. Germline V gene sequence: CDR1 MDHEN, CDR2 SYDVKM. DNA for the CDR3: TGTGCCAGCAGCCCGGACAGAGTCACTGAAGCTTTCTTT. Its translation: CASSPDRVTEAFF.

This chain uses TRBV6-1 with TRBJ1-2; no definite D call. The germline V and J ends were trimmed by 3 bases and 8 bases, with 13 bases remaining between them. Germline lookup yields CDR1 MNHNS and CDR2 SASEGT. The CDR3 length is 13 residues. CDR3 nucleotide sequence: TGTGCCAGCAGTGACCCAGTTCGGGGAGGCTACACCTTC. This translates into CASSDPVRGGYTF.

The CDR3 sequence is CSVLQEGDSPLHF. CDR3 DNA sequence: TGCAGCGTGTTACAGGAGGGAGATTCACCCCTCCACTTT. This chain connects TRBV29-1 to TRBJ1-6; D may be TRBD1 (5 bases). Trimming removed 6 bases from V and 8 bases from J, with 14 bases in between. The CDR3 is 13 amino acids. In germline, CDR1 is SQVTM, CDR2 ANQGSEA.

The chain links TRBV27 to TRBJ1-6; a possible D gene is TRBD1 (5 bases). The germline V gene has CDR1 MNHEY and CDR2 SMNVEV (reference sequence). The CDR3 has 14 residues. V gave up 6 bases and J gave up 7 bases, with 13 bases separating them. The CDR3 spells CASSPMEGNSPLHF. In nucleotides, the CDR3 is TGTGCCAGCAGCCCCATGGAGGGGAATTCACCCCTCCACTTT.

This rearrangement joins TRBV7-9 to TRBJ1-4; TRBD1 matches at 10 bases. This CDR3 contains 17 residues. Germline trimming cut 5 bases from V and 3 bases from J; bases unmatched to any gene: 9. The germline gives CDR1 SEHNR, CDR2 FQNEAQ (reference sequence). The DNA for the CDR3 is TGTGCCAGCAGCCGTCGACAGGGGGCTCGGGCTAATGAAAAACTGTTTTTT. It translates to CASSRRQGARANEKLFF.

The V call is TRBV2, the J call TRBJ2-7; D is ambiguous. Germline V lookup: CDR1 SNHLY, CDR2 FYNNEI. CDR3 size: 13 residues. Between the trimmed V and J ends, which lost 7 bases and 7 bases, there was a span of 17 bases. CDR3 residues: CASKADRPREQYV. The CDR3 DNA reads TGTGCCAGCAAGGCAGACCGTCCTAGGGAGCAGTACGTC.

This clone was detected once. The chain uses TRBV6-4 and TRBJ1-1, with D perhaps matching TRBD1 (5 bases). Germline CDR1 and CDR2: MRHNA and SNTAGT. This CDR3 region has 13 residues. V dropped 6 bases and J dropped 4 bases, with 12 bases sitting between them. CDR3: CASSPDRGTEAFF. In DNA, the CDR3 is TGTGCCAGCAGCCCCGACAGAGGCACTGAAGCTTTCTTT.

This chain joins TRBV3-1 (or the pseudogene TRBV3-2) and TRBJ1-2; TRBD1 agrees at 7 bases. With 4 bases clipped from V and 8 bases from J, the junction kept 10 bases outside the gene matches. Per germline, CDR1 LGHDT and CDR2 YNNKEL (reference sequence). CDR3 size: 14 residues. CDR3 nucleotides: TGTGCCAGCAGCCCAACAGAGCCCAGGGGGGGCTACACCTTC. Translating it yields CASSPTEPRGGYTF.

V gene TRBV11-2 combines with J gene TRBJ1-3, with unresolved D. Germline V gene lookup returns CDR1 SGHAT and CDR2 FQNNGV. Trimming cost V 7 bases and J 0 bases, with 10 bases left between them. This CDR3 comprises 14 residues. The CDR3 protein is CASTHISSGNTIYF. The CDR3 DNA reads TGTGCCAGCACCCATATCAGCTCTGGAAACACCATATATTTT.

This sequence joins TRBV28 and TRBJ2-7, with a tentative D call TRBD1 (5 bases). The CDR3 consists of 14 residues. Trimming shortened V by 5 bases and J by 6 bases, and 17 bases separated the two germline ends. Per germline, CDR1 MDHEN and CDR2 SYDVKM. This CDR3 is CASSPRVVTGEQYV. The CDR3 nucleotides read TGTGCCAGCAGTCCCAGGGTGGTAACCGGCGAGCAGTACGTC.

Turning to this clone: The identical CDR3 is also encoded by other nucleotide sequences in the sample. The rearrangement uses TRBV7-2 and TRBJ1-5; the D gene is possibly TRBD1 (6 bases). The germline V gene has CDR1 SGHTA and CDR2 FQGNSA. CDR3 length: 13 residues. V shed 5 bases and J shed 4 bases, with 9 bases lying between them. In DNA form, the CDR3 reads TGTGCCAGCAGCCTAACAGGGAATCAGCCCCAGCATTTT. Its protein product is CASSLTGNQPQHF.

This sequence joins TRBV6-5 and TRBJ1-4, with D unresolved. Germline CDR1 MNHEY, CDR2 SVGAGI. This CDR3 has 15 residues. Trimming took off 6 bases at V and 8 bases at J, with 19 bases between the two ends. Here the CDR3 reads CASRIGRRTTEKLFF. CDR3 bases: TGTGCCAGCAGGATAGGACGGAGGACGACCGAAAAACTGTTTTTT.

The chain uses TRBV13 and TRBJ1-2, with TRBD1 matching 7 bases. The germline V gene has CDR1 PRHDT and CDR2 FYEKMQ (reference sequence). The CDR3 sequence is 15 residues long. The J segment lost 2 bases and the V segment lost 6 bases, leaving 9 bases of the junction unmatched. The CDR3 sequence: CASSNGGTANYGYTF. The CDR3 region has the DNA TGTGCCAGCAGTAATGGGGGGACAGCAAACTATGGCTACACCTTC.

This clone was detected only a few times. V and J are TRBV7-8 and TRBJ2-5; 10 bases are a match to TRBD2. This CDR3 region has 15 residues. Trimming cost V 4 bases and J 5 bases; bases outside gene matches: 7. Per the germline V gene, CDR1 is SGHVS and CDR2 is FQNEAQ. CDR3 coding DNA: TGTGCCAGCAGCTCAGAGCGGGGGGGCAGGGAGACCCAGTACTTC. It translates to CASSSERGGRETQYF.

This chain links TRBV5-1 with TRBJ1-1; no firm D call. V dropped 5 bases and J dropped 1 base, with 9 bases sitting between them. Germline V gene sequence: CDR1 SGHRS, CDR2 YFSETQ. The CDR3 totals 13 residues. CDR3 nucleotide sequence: TGCGCCAGCAGATACGACAAGAACACTGAAGCTTTCTTT. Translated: CASRYDKNTEAFF.

The CDR3 DNA follows: TGTGCCATCAGTGCATCCACAGGGGATTCCTACAATGAGCAGTTCTTC. Translated, it gives CAISASTGDSYNEQFF. The chain carries TRBV10-3 and TRBJ2-1; 7 bases align to TRBD1. With 4 bases clipped from V and 1 base from J, the junction kept 7 bases outside the gene matches. The germline V gene has CDR1 ENHRY and CDR2 SYGVKD. CDR3 size: 16 residues.

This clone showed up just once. The CDR3 DNA reads TGCGCCAGCAGAACCGACGGGGGATTTGCGGATTCACCCCTCCACTTT. It yields the protein CASRTDGGFADSPLHF. V usage is TRBV4-1 and J usage is TRBJ1-6; possibly TRBD1 for D (5 bases). This CDR3 is 16 amino acids long. CDR1 and CDR2 from the germline V gene are MGHRA and YSYEKL. V shed 6 bases and J shed 8 bases, with 20 bases lying between them.